The entry that follows covers one T cell receptor (beta chain) sequence. This record belongs to a study of control samples from healthy donors and cancer patients. Germline V gene sequence: CDR1 LNHDA, CDR2 SQIVND (reference sequence). The CDR3 sequence is 15 residues long. The junction had 8 bases not matched to a gene; V was cut back by 5 bases and J by 7 bases. Data came from immunoSEQ multiplex PCR; TCRdb stores just in-frame clones and leaves some out. The table includes around 230,000 clones, around 94% detected once. This chain joins TRBV19 and TRBJ2-2; TRBD2 aligns across 9 bases. The sequence derives from a man aged 50-59 years in good health. The sample was blood. The CDR3 DNA sequence: TGTGCCAGTAGTTCATTAGCGGGGGCCATCGGGGAGCTGTTTTTT. Its translation: CASSSLAGAIGELFF.